The rows below give T cell receptor beta chains drawn from one sample of a study of identical twins. From the 5' RACE reads, TCRdb called clonotypes with MiXCR, one entry per CDR3 protein. The sample carries around 490,000 distinct CDR3 sequences, about a fifth recorded once. The same data also went into a second study, on yellow fever vaccine responses in identical twins.

Material for sequencing was CD4+ T cells sorted from blood. These receptors were taken from a woman in her late teens or twenties in good health. The CDR3 runs from the conserved cysteine through the conserved F or W. D genes are given only for firm matches. Rows may omit the clone size; those that give it use once, few, many or a size class.

>few|TRBD1|TRBJ2-7|TRBV4-1
CASSQDLQGAYEQYF
TGCGCCAGCAGCCAAGATCTACAGGGGGCTTACGAGCAGTACTTC
>.|TRBD2|TRBJ2-2|TRBV29-1
CSVEFGSGTLRGELFF
TGCAGCGTTGAATTCGGTAGCGGGACCTTACGCGGGGAGCTGTTTTTT
>few|.|TRBJ2-3|TRBV11-2
CASSSSWGSDTQYF
TGTGCCAGCAGCTCGTCCTGGGGGTCAGATACGCAGTATTTT
>.|TRBD2|TRBJ2-2|TRBV28
CASTSGSLTGELFF
TGTGCCAGCACTAGCGGGAGTCTCACCGGGGAGCTGTTTTTT
>many|.|TRBJ1-1|TRBV20-1
CSARVTPGRMNTEAFF
TGCAGTGCTAGAGTAACACCGGGACGGATGAACACTGAAGCTTTCTTT
>many|.|TRBJ1-1|TRBV12-3/TRBV12-4
CASSLLPNTEAFF
TGTGCCAGCAGTTTACTGCCGAACACTGAAGCTTTCTTT
>.|.|TRBJ2-2|TRBV28
CASIYRLAGYNGELFF
TGTGCCAGCATCTATCGGCTGGCAGGGTATAACGGGGAGCTGTTTTTT
>few|.|TRBJ2-5|TRBV5-1
CASSRNVETQYF
TGCGCCAGCAGCAGGAACGTGGAGACCCAGTACTTC
>.|TRBD2|TRBJ2-1|TRBV6-4
CASSDPGTSTYNEQFF
TGTGCCAGCAGTGACCCCGGGACTAGCACCTACAATGAGCAGTTCTTC
>.|TRBD2|TRBJ2-7|TRBV7-8
CASSLGGTSVSSYEQYF
TGTGCCAGCAGCTTAGGGGGGACTAGCGTGAGCTCCTACGAGCAGTACTTC
>.|.|TRBJ2-7|TRBV5-5
CASSLYNLRGDEQYF
TGTGCCAGCAGCTTGTACAACCTAAGGGGCGACGAGCAGTACTTC
>.|.|TRBJ2-5|TRBV12-3/TRBV12-4
CAGSWFGETQYF
TGTGCCGGCAGTTGGTTCGGAGAGACCCAGTACTTC
>.|.|TRBJ2-1|TRBV11-2
CASSSGSGGVWQFF
TGTGCCAGCAGCTCCGGGAGCGGAGGGGTTTGGCAGTTCTTC
>few|.|TRBJ1-4|TRBV7-2
CASSRGWGPATNEKLFF
TGTGCCAGCAGCAGGGGTTGGGGGCCTGCAACTAATGAAAAACTGTTTTTT
>.|TRBD1|TRBJ1-2|TRBV28
CASSSQGSYGYTF
TGTGCCAGCAGTTCACAGGGGAGCTATGGCTACACCTTC
>.|.|TRBJ2-7|TRBV5-6
CASSPDSGSFYEQYF
TGTGCCAGCAGTCCAGACTCCGGATCATTCTACGAGCAGTACTTC
>.|.|TRBJ1-5|TRBV7-8
CASSLREISNQPQHF
TGTGCCAGCAGCTTAAGGGAGATTAGCAATCAGCCCCAGCATTTT
>.|TRBD2|TRBJ2-4|TRBV3-1
CACSAWLAGGRQGGNIQYF
TGTGCCTGCAGTGCCTGGCTAGCGGGAGGCCGCCAGGGGGGTAACATTCAGTACTTC
>many|.|TRBJ2-1|TRBV14
CASSQSLYNEQFF
TGTGCCAGCAGCCAATCACTATACAATGAGCAGTTCTTC
>.|.|TRBJ2-2|TRBV20-1
CSARPGENTGELFF
TGCAGTGCTAGACCCGGGGAGAACACCGGGGAGCTGTTTTTT
>many|.|TRBJ2-1|TRBV5-1
CASSLAGGVSYNEQFF
TGCGCCAGCAGCTTGGCTGGAGGAGTCTCCTACAATGAGCAGTTCTTC
>many|.|TRBJ2-1|TRBV12-3/TRBV12-4
CASSPRDSYNEQFF
TGTGCCAGCAGTCCGCGGGACTCCTACAATGAGCAGTTCTTC
>.|TRBD2|TRBJ2-2|TRBV3-1
CASSPGLAGGPNTGELFF
TGTGCCAGCAGCCCTGGACTAGCGGGAGGGCCGAACACCGGGGAGCTGTTTTTT
>.|TRBD1|TRBJ2-5|TRBV2
CASFGDRGRSMETQYF
TGTGCCAGCTTTGGGGACAGGGGGCGAAGTATGGAGACCCAGTACTTC
>.|.|TRBJ2-7|TRBV28
CASSPALTYEQYF
TGTGCCAGCAGCCCGGCATTGACCTACGAGCAGTACTTC
>.|TRBD1|TRBJ2-7|TRBV4-1
CASSQATGLAYEQYF
TGCGCCAGCAGCCAAGCGACAGGGCTAGCCTACGAGCAGTACTTC
>.|TRBD2|TRBJ2-1|TRBV12-5
CASGWRLAANNEQFF
TGTGCTAGTGGTTGGAGACTAGCGGCCAACAATGAGCAGTTCTTC
>many|TRBD2|TRBJ2-1|TRBV5-1
CASSAVVTSGAYNEQFF
TGCGCCAGCAGCGCGGTCGTGACTAGCGGGGCGTACAATGAGCAGTTCTTC
>.|TRBD2|TRBJ2-5|TRBV11-2
CASRQAGTETQYF
TGTGCCAGCAGACAAGCGGGGACAGAGACCCAGTACTTC
>.|.|TRBJ1-3|TRBV12-3/TRBV12-4
CASAASSGNTIYF
TGTGCCTCGGCTGCCTCCTCTGGAAACACCATATATTTT
>.|TRBD1|TRBJ2-2|TRBV19
CASRTLAGQGRPGELFF
TGTGCCAGTAGGACATTAGCCGGACAGGGACGACCCGGGGAGCTGTTTTTT
>.|.|TRBJ2-5|TRBV5-1
CASSSWGAEETQYF
TGCGCCAGCAGCTCATGGGGGGCTGAAGAGACCCAGTACTTC
>few|TRBD2|TRBJ2-1|TRBV7-9
CASSYTSGFANEQFF
TGTGCCAGCAGCTATACTAGCGGGTTCGCTAATGAGCAGTTCTTC
>few|.|TRBJ1-2|TRBV24-1
CATSGAAPRNYGYTF
TGTGCCACCAGTGGGGCAGCCCCCAGGAACTATGGCTACACCTTC
>.|TRBD2|TRBJ2-1|TRBV12-3/TRBV12-4
CASIPTSGRAGSYNEQFF
TGTGCCAGCATCCCGACTAGCGGGAGGGCCGGATCCTACAATGAGCAGTTCTTC
>.|TRBD1|TRBJ1-1|TRBV18
CASRQGEFTEAFF
TGTGCCAGTCGACAGGGGGAATTCACTGAAGCTTTCTTT
>.|.|TRBJ2-3|TRBV27
CASSRRADYTDTQYF
TGTGCCAGCAGTCGCCGGGCGGACTACACAGATACGCAGTATTTT
>few|.|TRBJ2-7|TRBV5-1
CASSNDRTYEQYF
TGCGCCAGCAGCAACGACAGAACCTACGAGCAGTACTTC
>.|TRBD2|TRBJ2-7|TRBV10-3
CAISDRLAGGNYEQYF
TGTGCCATCAGTGATAGGCTAGCGGGGGGTAACTACGAGCAGTACTTC
>.|.|TRBJ2-3|TRBV20-1
CSARVPSADTQYF
TGCAGTGCTAGAGTCCCTAGCGCCGATACGCAGTATTTT
>.|TRBD2|TRBJ2-1|TRBV4-2
CASSQAGTTSLNEQFF
TGTGCCAGCAGCCAAGCCGGGACTACCTCCTTGAATGAGCAGTTCTTC
>few|TRBD1|TRBJ1-1|TRBV20-1
CSASSTGSTEAFF
TGCAGTGCTAGTTCGACAGGGAGCACTGAAGCTTTCTTT
>.|TRBD2|TRBJ2-3|TRBV11-1
CASSPSRTGGRAKETDTQYF
TGTGCCAGCAGCCCAAGCAGAACGGGAGGGAGGGCCAAAGAAACAGATACGCAGTATTTT
>few|TRBD1|TRBJ2-1|TRBV24-1
CATRGDGTVYNEQFF
TGTGCCACCAGGGGAGACGGGACAGTCTACAATGAGCAGTTCTTC
>.|TRBD2|TRBJ2-3|TRBV10-3
CAIRDPLADHTDTQYF
TGTGCCATCAGAGACCCTCTAGCGGACCACACAGATACGCAGTATTTT
>.|.|TRBJ2-7|TRBV2
CASSEGTMAYEQYF
TGTGCCAGCAGTGAAGGAACAATGGCCTACGAGCAGTACTTC